A single sample gave rise to the 13 T cell receptor beta chains below, sequenced in a study of blood T cells in healthy people across ages. Next came a second PCR, run for about 7 to 12 cycles, which used a sample-barcoded 5' primer along with a J-beta primer mix. TCRdb recomputed calls from the 5' RACE reads with MiXCR, one row per CDR3 protein. This sample has about 690,000 distinct CDR3 sequences; around two fifths occur once, and the top ten carry 30%. Sequenced sample: blood. The receptors originated from an elderly man in good health.

The chain recombines TRBV28 with TRBJ1-1; no clear D. V was shortened by 3 bases and J by 0 bases, with 8 bases between the two germline ends. The CDR3 loop spans 14 amino acids. Germline CDR1 reads MDHEN; CDR2 reads SYDVKM. For the CDR3, the DNA is TGTGCCAGCAGTTTCCGGCAACTGAACACTGAAGCTTTCTTT. This codes for CASSFRQLNTEAFF.

This chain joins TRBV5-6 and TRBJ2-3, with TRBD1 as a possible D gene (6 bases). V lost 2 bases, J lost 2 bases, and 12 bases lay in between. The length of the CDR3 is 15 residues. Germline V gene lookup returns CDR1 SGHDT and CDR2 YYEEEE. The CDR3 loop is CASSFRAGATDTQYF. CDR3 nucleotides: TGTGCCAGCAGCTTCCGGGCAGGGGCCACAGATACGCAGTATTTT. The entire variable domain, with the rest obtained from reference TRBV5-6 and TRBJ2-3, is as follows: DAGVTQSPTHLIKTRGQQVTLRCSPKSGHDTVSWYQQALGQGPQFIFQYYEEEERQRGNFPDRFSGHQFPNYSSELNVNALLLGDSALYLCASSFRAGATDTQYFGPGTRLTVL.

The chain combines TRBV10-3 with TRBJ1-5; 7 bases are shared with TRBD1. This CDR3 has 13 amino acids. J lost 3 bases, V lost 7 bases, and 3 bases had no gene match. Germline V gene sequence: CDR1 ENHRY, CDR2 SYGVKD. In DNA, the CDR3 is TGTGCCATCAACCAGGGGGACAATCAGCCCCAGCATTTT. It is translated as CAINQGDNQPQHF.

This clonotype was picked up many times. The gene calls are TRBV5-6 and TRBJ2-1; D possibly corresponds to TRBD1 (5 bases). Trimming left V 1 base short and J 7 bases short, with 9 bases between. The length of the CDR3 is 13 residues. Germline loops: CDR1 SGHDT, CDR2 YYEEEE. The CDR3 DNA is TGTGCCAGCAGCTTGAAGGGGCTAAATGAGCAGTTCTTC. It specifies CASSLKGLNEQFF.

The V call is TRBV6-1, the J call TRBJ2-6; D is perhaps TRBD2 (5 bases). With 1 base removed from V and 4 bases from J, the gap between germline ends came to 17 bases. CDR3 length: 18 amino acids. CDR1 MNHNS and CDR2 SASEGT come from the germline V gene. Here the CDR3 DNA reads TGTGCCAGCAGTGAAGGTGGCGGGTCGGTACCCGGGGCCAACGTCCTGACTTTC. Its protein is CASSEGGGSVPGANVLTF.

With regard to this clonotype: This could be a read error, since a much larger clone is one nucleotide away. The rearrangement uses TRBV5-1 and TRBJ2-5, with no clear D. There are 13 residues in the CDR3. Trimming pared 0 bases from V and 11 bases from J, leaving 14 bases between. CDR1 is SGHRS and CDR2 is YFSETQ in the germline V gene. In nucleotides, the CDR3 is TGCGCCAGCAGCTTGGACGAATACAATGAGCAGTACTTC. Translation gives CASSLDEYNEQYF.

About this clonotype itself: A read error may produce the germline difference seen at one junction end. V gene TRBV9 combines with J gene TRBJ2-6, with D possibly being TRBD1 or TRBD2 (5 bases each). CDR1 and CDR2 (germline): SGDLS, YYNGEE. The CDR3 extends over 17 amino acids. DNA of the CDR3: TGTGCCAGCAGCGTAGGGGGACGGCCCTCTGGGGTCAACGTCCTGACTTTC. Translating gives CASSVGGRPSGVNVLTF.

This chain links TRBV20-1 with TRBJ2-7, with 7 bases that match TRBD1. The germline CDR1 and CDR2 sequences are DFQATT and SNEGSKA (reference sequence). The J segment lost 0 bases and the V segment lost 6 bases, leaving 11 bases of the junction unmatched. The CDR3 consists of 15 residues. The CDR3 loop is CSAESPGQSSYEQYF. The DNA for the CDR3 is TGCAGTGCAGAGTCCCCGGGACAGTCCTCCTACGAGCAGTACTTC.

In the case of this clonotype: At one of its ends the junction is not consistent with the germline gene, which may arise from a read error. The V call is TRBV5-1, the J call TRBJ2-5, with 9 positions matching TRBD1. The CDR3 is 16 residues long. The germline gives CDR1 SGHRS, CDR2 YFSETQ. The CDR3 region is CASSLDGQGYQDTQYF. The CDR3 coding sequence is TGCGCCAGCAGCTTGGACGGACAGGGGTACCAAGACACCCAGTACTTC.

This clonotype was seen only a few times. The gene calls are TRBV4-1 and TRBJ2-7, with D possibly TRBD2 on 5 matching bases. The CDR3 spans 15 residues. CDR1 is MGHRA, CDR2 YSYEKL, per germline. V gave up 1 base and J gave up 3 bases, with 13 bases separating them. This CDR3 is CASSQGEHPDYEQYF. The CDR3 DNA sequence: TGCGCCAGCAGCCAAGGGGAGCATCCGGACTACGAGCAGTACTTC.

The chain is built from TRBV20-1 and TRBJ2-7; 9 positions match TRBD1. Trimming removed 5 bases from V and 2 bases from J; junction bases left unmatched: 10. CDR3 length: 15 amino acids. Germline V gene data show CDR1 as DFQATT and CDR2 as SNEGSKA (reference sequence). CDR3 DNA sequence: TGCAGTGCTGAACCTCGGGACAGGGTAACCTACGAGCAGTACTTC. It specifies CSAEPRDRVTYEQYF.

Ten or more counts support this clonotype. The V and J genes are TRBV25-1 and TRBJ2-2; 7 bases fit TRBD1. Unmatched junction bases numbered 4, after V lost 1 base and J lost 5 bases. CDR1 MGHDK and CDR2 SYGVNS come from the germline V gene. This CDR3 spans 15 amino acids. CDR3 sequence: CASSEWDRDTGELFF. CDR3 nucleotide sequence: TGTGCCAGCAGTGAATGGGACAGAGATACCGGGGAGCTGTTTTTT. The variable domain in full, with the rest retrieved from reference TRBV25-1 and TRBJ2-2, is EADIYQTPRYLVIGTGKKITLECSQTMGHDKMYWYQQDPGMELHLIHYSYGVNSTEKGDLSSESTVSRIRTEHFPLTLESARPSHTSQYLCASSEWDRDTGELFFGEGSRLTVL.

The chain combines TRBV19 with TRBJ2-3; weak D call: TRBD2 (6 bases). CDR3 length: 17 residues. Trimming took 8 bases from V and 6 from J, leaving 27 bases between them. Per the germline V gene, CDR1 is LNHDA and CDR2 is SQIVND (reference sequence). The CDR3 loop reads CASLGLTRRNNEDTQYF. The CDR3, as DNA: TGTGCCAGTTTGGGACTCACACGCCGCAACAACGAGGATACGCAGTATTTT.